These 12 T cell receptor beta chains share one sample of origin, sequenced in a study of blood T cells in healthy people across ages. Through a sample-barcoded 5' primer and a J-beta primer mix, a second PCR was run for roughly 6 to 11 cycles. MiXCR, applied by TCRdb to the 5' RACE reads, yields one record per CDR3 protein. The repertoire includes over 550,000 distinct CDR3 sequences, about 30% of them detected once, and about a sixth sits in the top ten. Sequencing was carried out using blood. These receptors all come from a woman aged 80 or older in good health.

A word on this clonotype: Relative to the germline gene, one junction end is altered; a read error may explain this. The CDR3 reads CASSVGLAGGSEQFF. CDR3 in DNA: TGTGCCAGTAGCGTAGGGCTAGCGGGGGGAAGTGAGCAGTTCTTC. The chain combines TRBV9 with TRBJ2-1; the match to TRBD2 covers 11 bases. The germline V gene encodes CDR1 SGDLS and CDR2 YYNGEE. The CDR3 contains 15 residues. Full variable domain (remainder filled in from reference TRBV9 and TRBJ2-1): DSGVTQTPKHLITATGQRVTLRCSPRSGDLSVYWYQQSLDQGLQFLIQYYNGEERAKGNILERFSAQQFPDLHSELNLSSLELGDSALYFCASSVGLAGGSEQFFGPGTRLTVL.

On this clonotype itself: This may be a read error: a much more frequent sequence differs by one nucleotide. J is TRBJ2-1 and V is TRBV5-1, with a weak D call TRBD2 (5 bases). The DNA matches TRBJ2-7 better at its end, which makes the J call doubtful. CDR1 and CDR2 (germline): SGHRS, YFSETQ. This CDR3 has 14 amino acids. Here the CDR3 reads CASSLDGVYNEQYF. The DNA of the CDR3 is TGCGCCAGCAGCTTGGACGGGGTTTACAATGAGCAGTACTTC.

The rearrangement links TRBV9 to TRBJ1-2; D is unresolved. Germline V gene sequence: CDR1 SGDLS, CDR2 YYNGEE. The length of the CDR3 is 15 residues. Trimming removed 0 bases from V and 3 bases from J, with 12 bases in between. The CDR3 is CASSVAPNGDYGYTF. The CDR3 coding sequence is TGTGCCAGCAGCGTAGCCCCCAACGGAGACTATGGCTACACCTTC.

This clonotype was seen many times. The J gene is TRBJ2-7, the V gene TRBV20-1; D may be TRBD1 (6 bases). This CDR3 is 15 amino acids long. Germline V CDR1 and CDR2: DFQATT, SNEGSKA (reference sequence). V lost 4 bases and J 3 bases, leaving 19 bases between the germline ends. The CDR3 bases are TGCAGTGCTACCCTCTCCGGGACAAGTGGCTACGAGCAGTACTTC. Its protein product is CSATLSGTSGYEQYF.

V usage is TRBV20-1 and J usage is TRBJ2-1; D is possibly TRBD2 (6 bases). CDR3 size: 15 residues. Germline CDR1 DFQATT, CDR2 SNEGSKA (reference sequence). V was pared by 3 bases and J by 3 bases, with 15 bases between. In DNA form, the CDR3 reads TGCAGTGCTAGCCGACCGGGACTTTACTACAATGAGCAGTTCTTC. Its protein product is CSASRPGLYYNEQFF.

Only a few counts were recorded for this clonotype. The chain links TRBV28 to TRBJ2-1; the match to TRBD1 covers 10 bases. Germline-derived CDR1 and CDR2 are MDHEN and SYDVKM. CDR3 size: 14 residues. Unmatched junction bases numbered 2, after V lost 6 bases and J lost 3 bases. CDR3 residues: CASRGTGVYNEQFF. CDR3 DNA: TGTGCCAGCAGGGGGACAGGGGTCTACAATGAGCAGTTCTTC.

There are many counts of this clonotype. The V and J genes are TRBV4-2 and TRBJ2-1; 9 bases line up with TRBD2. J gave up 9 bases and V 1 base, and 7 bases lay outside the gene matches. This CDR3 has 15 amino acids. In germline, CDR1 is LGHNA, CDR2 YNFKEQ. In nucleotides, the CDR3 is TGTGCCAGCAGCCAAGCGGCGGGGGGGCCGAGTGAGCAGTTCTTC. Residues: CASSQAAGGPSEQFF.

This clonotype was detected many times. The J gene is TRBJ2-6, the V gene TRBV2; 13 nucleotides agree with TRBD2. The CDR3 has 17 residues. With V trimmed by 6 bases and J by 4 bases, 6 bases remained unmatched. Germline loops: CDR1 SNHLY, CDR2 FYNNEI. The CDR3 DNA reads as TGTGCCAGCAGGCTACTAGCGGGGGGGTCGGGGGCCAACGTCCTGACTTTC. Translating gives CASRLLAGGSGANVLTF.

This chain connects TRBV3-1 to TRBJ1-5, with a tentative D call TRBD1 (5 bases). Trimming stripped 3 bases from V and 6 bases from J, with 9 bases between. There are 13 residues in the CDR3. CDR1 and CDR2 (germline): LGHDT, YNNKEL (reference sequence). For the CDR3, the DNA is TGTGCCAGCAGCCACGGGGGGGGTCAGCCCCAGCATTTT. Translation gives CASSHGGGQPQHF. The full variable domain, rest sourced from reference TRBV3-1 and TRBJ1-5, is DTAVSQTPKYLVTQMGNDKSIKCEQNLGHDTMYWYKQDSKKFLKIMFSYNNKELIINETVPNRFSPKSPDKAHLNLHINSLELGDSAVYFCASSHGGGQPQHFGDGTRLSIL.

V usage is TRBV5-1 and J usage is TRBJ2-2, with unresolved D. Trimming shortened V by 2 bases and J by 4 bases, and 6 bases separated the two germline ends. The CDR3 loop spans 13 amino acids. CDR1 SGHRS and CDR2 YFSETQ come from the germline V gene. CDR3 region: CASSFSFTGELFF. The CDR3, as DNA: TGCGCCAGCAGCTTTAGCTTCACCGGGGAGCTGTTTTTT.

Of note for this clonotype: One end of the junction fails to match germline, which may point to a read error. The chain links TRBV6-1 to TRBJ1-4, with 7 nucleotides matching TRBD1. Germline CDR1 MNHNS, CDR2 SASEGT. CDR3 length: 14 amino acids. CDR3 sequence reads: CASSGDSLNEKRFF. The CDR3 bases are TGTGCCAGCAGTGGGGACAGTCTGAATGAAAAACGGTTTTTT.

V and J are TRBV6-5 and TRBJ1-5; D call uncertain. Trimming stripped 8 bases from V and 2 bases from J, with 19 bases between. CDR1 MNHEY and CDR2 SVGAGI come from the germline V gene. The CDR3 has 16 amino acids. The CDR3 spells CASGCQTRTGNQPQHF. The CDR3 DNA reads TGTGCCAGCGGTTGCCAGACCCGGACGGGCAATCAGCCCCAGCATTTT.